Here is one TCR beta chain with its context. The antigen is unknown. This sample is part of a study of graft-versus-host responses after intestinal transplantation. Using immunoSEQ multiplex PCR, the repertoire was profiled, and TCRdb retains in-frame clones only, with some absent. The data contain more than 70,000 clones, 80% to 85% of them singletons. The CDR3 is made up of 13 amino acids. Germline CDR1 is MDHEN and CDR2 is SYDVKM. V trimming: 6 bases; J trimming: 6 bases; junction bases outside the gene matches: 4. The receptor was derived from a human donor who received an intestinal transplant. Material: unstimulated CD4+ T cells sorted from spleen or lymph node cells, obtained before intestinal transplant. The chain uses TRBV28 and TRBJ2-2, with 7 bases that match TRBD1. The CDR3 sequence: CASRDRDPGELFF. Here the CDR3 DNA reads TGTGCCAGCAGAGACAGGGATCCCGGGGAGCTGTTTTTT.